This T cell receptor beta chain was sequenced in a study of blood T cells in healthy people across ages (dated by TCRdb to about 2015). Background for the entire study: In model experiments, template switching captured about one uniquely barcoded TCR beta cDNA molecule for every two T cells. Age-related changes in TCR beta repertoire diversity were measured in the study by deep sequencing normalized with unique cDNA molecular identifiers. The donors were split into four age groups: young (average about 15 years), middle-aged (39), aged (roughly 65) and long-lived (more than 80). Donors of different ages were randomly distributed across sequencing lanes to avoid experimental bias. Two additional independent replicas of 1 million unique cDNA reads from the same blood draw were analyzed for two donors (one aged 18 to 29 and one aged 80 or older). Results and caveats for the whole study, not just this receptor: The CMV infection status of donors was not known, potentially confounding age-related changes in expanded clonotypes. Observed TCR beta diversity correlated strongly with the percentage of naive T cells measured by flow cytometry. Compared with the aged group, the long-lived group had more naive CD4+ T cells, fewer expanded clones and increased TCR diversity, suggesting age selection. As age increased, observed TCR beta diversity per million T cells dropped in a roughly linear way, and a significant reduction was already evident by age about 40. Bulk unsorted PBMC profiling prevented conclusive comparison of naive and antigen-experienced compartments. Estimates of total diversity based on one million sequenced T cells were regarded as lower bounds and as underestimates.

About this clonotype itself: Its binding antigen is unknown. There are no base qualities to consult, and no much larger clone falls within one base.

Donors were 39 systemically healthy Caucasian individuals from Russia aged roughly 6 to 95 years. Each donor gave 8.5 to 10 milliliters of peripheral blood, collected into EDTA-treated Vacutainer tubes. Ficoll-Paque density-gradient centrifugation was used to isolate PBMCs, with at least 6 million per sample. Trizol reagent was used to extract total RNA from the PBMCs, yielding at least 5.5 micrograms per sample. For every donor, flow cytometry on a PBMC aliquot measured the percentage of naive CD45RAhigh/CD27high T cells. Library generation was performed with 5' RACE. A second PCR of 7 to 11 cycles was performed with a sample-barcoded 5' primer and a J-beta primer mix. A unique molecular identifier was introduced onto each TCR beta cDNA molecule by a template-switch 5' adaptor carrying 12 random nucleotides. At least 3 million CDR3-containing paired-end reads were obtained from each sample. First-strand cDNA was synthesized from all RNA with the Mint cDNA synthesis kit, primed by a TRBC-specific oligonucleotide. Following uracil-DNA glycosylase treatment, a first 18-cycle PCR with universal primers M1SS and BC2_uni_R was performed on all cDNA. In the source study's methods: For normalization, 1 million high-quality reads, each with a distinct molecular identifier, were randomly selected from each sample. Reads with shared molecular identifiers were discarded instead of being binned into consensus sequences. MiTCR, run with a Q25 quality threshold and the strictest error-elimination algorithm, handled CDR3 identification, clonotype clustering and error correction. A nonparametric unseen species model using Euler transformation provided a lower-bound estimate of total TCR beta diversity. TCRdb took the public reads, trimmed them with fastp at Q25, ran MiXCR for clone calling and kept in-frame beta chains. Merged by CDR3 protein, the rows form single entries marked with the most common genes and DNA. For this entry, the V and J calls and clone size follow TCRdb and not the study's own pipeline. The sample table contains around 1,800,000 distinct CDR3 sequences; only one count was recorded for approximately 40% of them. Under 30% of the sample is held by the ten biggest clonotypes.

The germline V gene (reference sequence) yields SEHNR for CDR1 and FQNEAQ for CDR2. The V and J ends are trimmed by 1 base and 2 bases, leaving 9 bases between them. The CDR3 spans 14 residues, from the cysteine through the phenylalanine. Only CDR3 DNA remains: 42 bases, in frame from the first base. Sequencing input: blood. This chain is built from TRBV7-9 and TRBJ2-7, with TRBD2 as a weak D call on 5 bases. This clonotype originated in a human donor in good health. The nucleotides read TGTGCCAGCAGCTTAGGCGACTATACCTACGAGCAGTACTTC. It encodes CASSLGDYTYEQYF.